This TCR beta chain was sequenced during a study of early T cells in non-severe SARS-CoV-2 infection. Findings of the study overall: VDJdb matching skewed toward anti-spike CD8 responses, missing private and CD4 specificities.

Tagging with unique molecular identifiers was applied to individual cDNA molecules. Each CDR3 protein is one row after TCRdb ran MiXCR on the 5' RACE reads. The table has 50,000 to 60,000 distinct CDR3 sequences, 6.2% seen once; the top ten hold roughly 4%. As to this clonotype: Its antigen is still unknown.

The CDR3 totals 18 residues. V shed 3 bases, J shed 0 bases, and the junction held 8 bases outside the gene matches. The chain has TRBV12-3 or TRBV12-4 and TRBJ1-5, with TRBD1 identical over 10 bases. What was sequenced was whole blood. The clonotype comes from an adult who was a healthcare worker with PCR-confirmed SARS-CoV-2 infection or an uninfected control (not recorded which). The CDR3 is CASSFSGTGVYSNQPQHF. The CDR3 DNA reads as TGTGCCAGCAGTTTTTCTGGGACAGGGGTCTATAGCAATCAGCCCCAGCATTTT.